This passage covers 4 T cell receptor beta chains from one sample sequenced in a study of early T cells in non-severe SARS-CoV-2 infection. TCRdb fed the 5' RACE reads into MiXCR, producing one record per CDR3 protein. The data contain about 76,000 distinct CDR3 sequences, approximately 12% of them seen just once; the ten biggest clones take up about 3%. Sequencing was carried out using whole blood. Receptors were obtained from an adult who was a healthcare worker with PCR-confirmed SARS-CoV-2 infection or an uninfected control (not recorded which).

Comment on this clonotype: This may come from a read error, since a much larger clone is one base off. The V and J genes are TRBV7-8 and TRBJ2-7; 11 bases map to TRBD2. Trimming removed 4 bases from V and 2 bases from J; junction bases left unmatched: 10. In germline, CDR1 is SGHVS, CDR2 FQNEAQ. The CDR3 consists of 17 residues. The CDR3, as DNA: TGTGCCAGCAGCTCAACCCCGGGACTAGCGGATACCTACGAGCAGTACTTC. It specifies CASSSTPGLADTYEQYF.

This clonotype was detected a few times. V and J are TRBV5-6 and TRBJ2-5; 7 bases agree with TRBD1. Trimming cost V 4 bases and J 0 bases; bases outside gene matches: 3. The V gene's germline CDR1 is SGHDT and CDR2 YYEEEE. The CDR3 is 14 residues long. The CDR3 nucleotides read TGTGCCAGCAGCGTGGACAGGAACCAAGAGACCCAGTACTTC. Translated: CASSVDRNQETQYF.

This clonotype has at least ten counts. CDR3 in amino acids: CASTTRVRDGYSNQPQHF. CDR3 in DNA: TGTGCCAGTACCACTCGAGTCCGGGACGGCTATAGCAATCAGCCCCAGCATTTT. The J gene is TRBJ1-5, the V gene TRBV19, with a possible D match to TRBD1 (5 bases). CDR3 length: 18 amino acids. The germline V gene encodes CDR1 LNHDA and CDR2 SQIVND (reference sequence). V lost 7 bases and J lost 0, with 22 bases in between.

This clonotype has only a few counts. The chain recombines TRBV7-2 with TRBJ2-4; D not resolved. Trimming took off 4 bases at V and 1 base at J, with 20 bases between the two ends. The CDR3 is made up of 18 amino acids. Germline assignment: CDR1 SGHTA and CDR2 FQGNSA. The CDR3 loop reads CASSSFWTVGRAKNIQYF. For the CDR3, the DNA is TGTGCCAGCAGCTCGTTCTGGACGGTGGGAAGGGCCAAAAACATTCAGTACTTC.